Listed below are T cell receptor beta chains from one sample, sequenced in a study of T-cell memory formation after mild COVID-19. MiXCR, run by TCRdb on the 5' RACE reads, gives a single entry per CDR3 protein. The repertoire holds around 300,000 distinct CDR3 sequences, with over 7% as singletons. Sequenced material: PBMCs or a T cell subset sorted from them (not recorded which). The receptor source for this set is a man younger than 35 who had mild COVID-19 (a few samples of this study predate the infection). Cell type and time point are not known. The CDR3 runs from the conserved cysteine through the conserved F or W. Each record gives: D gene, clone size, V gene, J gene, CDR3 DNA, CDR3 protein. D genes are given only for firm matches. Some rows have no size entry. The others give once, few or many, or a class for an expanded clone.

.,few,TRBV24-1,TRBJ2-5,TGTGCCACCAATCTCAAGAACAGGAAGAAAGAGACCCAGTACTTC,CATNLKNRKKETQYF
.,many,TRBV7-8,TRBJ2-5,TGTGCCAGCAGCCGCGGATGGGGGGCGGGACAAGAGACCCAGTACTTC,CASSRGWGAGQETQYF
.,.,TRBV20-1,TRBJ1-6,TGCAGTGCTAGAGATAGGGAGAATTCACCCCTCCACTTT,CSARDRENSPLHF
.,.,TRBV6-5,TRBJ1-2,TGTGCCAGCAGTCAAGGAGAAAACTATGGCTACACCTTC,CASSQGENYGYTF
.,.,TRBV6-6,TRBJ1-1,TGTGCCAGCAGTTACTCGGACGACGCTAACACTGAAGCTTTCTTT,CASSYSDDANTEAFF
TRBD1,few,TRBV7-9,TRBJ1-1,TGTGCCACAACAGGGGGAACTGAAGCTTTCTTT,CATTGGTEAFF
.,few,TRBV28,TRBJ1-6,TGTGCCAGCATCACGCCTTACGGGTATGAGGGTAATTCACCCCTCCACTTT,CASITPYGYEGNSPLHF
.,few,TRBV9,TRBJ1-6,TGTGCCAGCAGCGGCTCAGGCCTTAATTCACCCCTCCACTTT,CASSGSGLNSPLHF
.,many,TRBV6-5,TRBJ2-7,TGTGCCAGCAGTTACTCTTCCGGCGGCTCCTACGAGCAGTACTTC,CASSYSSGGSYEQYF
.,.,TRBV28,TRBJ1-6,TGTGCCAGCAGTGTGCGGAGGGAACGTTCACCCCTCCACTTT,CASSVRRERSPLHF
.,few,TRBV7-3,TRBJ2-3,TGTGCCAGCAGCTCCCCGGGGCACGGGGGGCCAGATACGCAGTATTTT,CASSSPGHGGPDTQYF
TRBD1,.,TRBV5-1,TRBJ2-7,TGCGCCAGCAGCTTGGCGCCAGGGGGTGAGCGCGAGCAGTACTTC,CASSLAPGGEREQYF
.,few,TRBV6-5,TRBJ1-6,TGTGCCAGCAGCCCCTCCTGGAATAATTCACCCCTCCACTTT,CASSPSWNNSPLHF
TRBD2,few,TRBV12-5,TRBJ2-3,TGTGCTAGTGGTTTGGCCCGTGCGGGGGGCACAGATACGCAGTATTTT,CASGLARAGGTDTQYF
TRBD1,few,TRBV4-1,TRBJ1-5,TGCGCCAGCAGCCAAGATATCAGGGGGCGCCCAAATCAGCCCCAGCATTTT,CASSQDIRGRPNQPQHF
.,few,TRBV20-1,TRBJ2-7,TGCAGTGCTAGAACCGATCGGCATCAGGGGCAGTACTTC,CSARTDRHQGQYF
.,.,TRBV20-1,TRBJ1-5,TGCAGTGCTATGTGGGGCACCAATCAGCCCAAGCATTTT,CSAMWGTNQPKHF
.,few,TRBV29-1,TRBJ2-5,TGCAGCGTTGAGATCCCAGGGGCGGGGGAGACCCAGTACTTC,CSVEIPGAGETQYF
.,.,TRBV6-6,TRBJ2-1,TGTGCCAGCACCCAACGGGTGGGGACCGGCGACAATGAGCAGTTCTTC,CASTQRVGTGDNEQFF
.,many,TRBV5-4,TRBJ1-6,TGTGCCAGCAGCTCCCAGGGAATGAGGACACCCCTCCACTTT,CASSSQGMRTPLHF
.,.,TRBV4-1,TRBJ1-1,TGCGCCAGCAGCCAAGAGGCCAGGAAAAATAAAGCTTTCTTT,CASSQEARKNKAFF
.,many,TRBV29-1,TRBJ2-5,TGCAGCGTTGGCCAAGAGACCCAGTACTTC,CSVGQETQYF
.,few,TRBV6-1,TRBJ1-4,TGTGCCAGCAGTGAAGTCTCGGCAGGGAAAGAAAAACTGTTTTTT,CASSEVSAGKEKLFF
.,.,TRBV4-1,TRBJ1-1,TGCGCCAGCAGCCAAGACAGGGAAAGCACTGAAGCTTTCTTT,CASSQDRESTEAFF
.,few,TRBV29-1,TRBJ2-5,TGCAGCGTTGTAAGACTGACTCAAGAGACCCAGTACTTC,CSVVRLTQETQYF
.,few,TRBV7-2,TRBJ2-1,TGTGCCAGCAGCTTAGTGGATTACAATGAGCAGTTCTTC,CASSLVDYNEQFF
.,few,TRBV4-3,TRBJ2-1,TGCGCCAGCAGCCAAGCGGGCGGTATTGGATACAATGAGCAGTTCTTC,CASSQAGGIGYNEQFF